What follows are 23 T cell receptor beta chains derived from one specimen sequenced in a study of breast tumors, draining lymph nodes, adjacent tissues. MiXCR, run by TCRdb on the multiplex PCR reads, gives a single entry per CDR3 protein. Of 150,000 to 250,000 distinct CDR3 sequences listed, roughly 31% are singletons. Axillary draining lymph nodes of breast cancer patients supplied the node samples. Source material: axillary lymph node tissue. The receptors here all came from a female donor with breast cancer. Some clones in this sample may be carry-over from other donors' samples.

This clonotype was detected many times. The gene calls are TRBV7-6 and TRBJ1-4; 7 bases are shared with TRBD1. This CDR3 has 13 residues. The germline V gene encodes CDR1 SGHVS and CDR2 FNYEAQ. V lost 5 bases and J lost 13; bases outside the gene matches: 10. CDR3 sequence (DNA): TGTGCCAGCAGCCAAACCCAGGGGGGTGGACTGTTTTTT. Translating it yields CASSQTQGGGLFF.

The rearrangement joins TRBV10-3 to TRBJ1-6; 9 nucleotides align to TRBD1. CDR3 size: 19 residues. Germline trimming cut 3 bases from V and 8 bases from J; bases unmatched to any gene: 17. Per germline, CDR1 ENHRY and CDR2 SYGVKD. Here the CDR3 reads CAISDWTGTGSFGDSPLHF. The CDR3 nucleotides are TGTGCCATCAGTGATTGGACCGGGACAGGGTCGTTTGGGGATTCACCCCTCCACTTT.

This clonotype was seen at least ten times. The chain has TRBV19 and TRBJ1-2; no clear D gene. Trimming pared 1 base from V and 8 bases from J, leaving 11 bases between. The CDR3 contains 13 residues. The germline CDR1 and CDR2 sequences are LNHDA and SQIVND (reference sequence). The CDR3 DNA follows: TGTGCCAGTAGTATAGCAGCGGGCAGCGGCTACACCTTC. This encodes CASSIAAGSGYTF.

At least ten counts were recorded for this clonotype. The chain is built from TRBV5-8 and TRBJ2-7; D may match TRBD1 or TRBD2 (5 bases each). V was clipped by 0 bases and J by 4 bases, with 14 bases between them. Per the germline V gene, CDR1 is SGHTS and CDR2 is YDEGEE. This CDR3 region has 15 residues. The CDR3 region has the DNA TGTGCCAGCAGCTTGGTAGGGACGAGGGGTTACGAGCAGTACTTC. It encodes CASSLVGTRGYEQYF.

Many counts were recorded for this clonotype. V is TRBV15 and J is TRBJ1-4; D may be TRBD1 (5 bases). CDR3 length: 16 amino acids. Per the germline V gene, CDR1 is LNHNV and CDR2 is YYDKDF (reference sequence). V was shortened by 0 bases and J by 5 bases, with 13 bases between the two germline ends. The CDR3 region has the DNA TGTGCCACCAGCAGAGATCGGGGCCGCCTGAATGAAAAACTGTTTTTT. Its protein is CATSRDRGRLNEKLFF.

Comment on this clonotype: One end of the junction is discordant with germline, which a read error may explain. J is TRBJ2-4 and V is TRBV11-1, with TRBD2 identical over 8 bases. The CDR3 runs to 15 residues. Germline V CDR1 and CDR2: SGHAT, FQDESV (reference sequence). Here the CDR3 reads CASRLAGTYENIQYF. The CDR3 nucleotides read TGTGCCAGCCGCTTAGCGGGGACTTATGAGAACATTCAGTACTTC.

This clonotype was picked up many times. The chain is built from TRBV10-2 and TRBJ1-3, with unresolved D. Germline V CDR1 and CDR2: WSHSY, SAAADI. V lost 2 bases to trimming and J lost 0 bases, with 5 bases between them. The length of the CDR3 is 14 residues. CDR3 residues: CASSERTSGNTIYF. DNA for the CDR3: TGCGCCAGCAGTGAGCGGACCTCTGGAAACACCATATATTTT.

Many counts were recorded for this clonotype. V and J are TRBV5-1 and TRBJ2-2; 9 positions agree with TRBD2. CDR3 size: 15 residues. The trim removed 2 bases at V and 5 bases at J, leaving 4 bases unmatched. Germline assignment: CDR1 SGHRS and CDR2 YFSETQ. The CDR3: CASSFSGSGTGELFF. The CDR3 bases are TGCGCCAGCAGCTTTAGCGGGAGCGGAACCGGGGAGCTGTTTTTT.

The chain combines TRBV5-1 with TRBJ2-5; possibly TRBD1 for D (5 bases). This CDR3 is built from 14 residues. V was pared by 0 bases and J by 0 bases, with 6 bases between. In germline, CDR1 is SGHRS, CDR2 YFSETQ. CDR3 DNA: TGCGCCAGCAGCTTGGACAGGTACCAAGAGACCCAGTACTTC. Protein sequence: CASSLDRYQETQYF.

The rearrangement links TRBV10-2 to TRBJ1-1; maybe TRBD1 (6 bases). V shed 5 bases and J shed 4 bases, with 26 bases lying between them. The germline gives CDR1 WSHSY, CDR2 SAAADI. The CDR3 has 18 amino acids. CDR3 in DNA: TGCGCCAGCAGTAGGATGCCTGGAGGGGGGCTTCTCGGCACTGAAGCTTTCTTT. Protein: CASSRMPGGGLLGTEAFF.

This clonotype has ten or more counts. The CDR3 DNA reads as TGTGCCATCGAAACCCGGGACAAGACCTACGAGCAGTACTTC. This gives the protein CAIETRDKTYEQYF. This chain links TRBV6-1 with TRBJ2-7; maybe TRBD1 (6 bases). V was clipped by 10 bases and J by 2 bases, with 18 bases between them. CDR1 and CDR2 from the germline V gene are MNHNS and SASEGT. The CDR3 length is 14 residues.

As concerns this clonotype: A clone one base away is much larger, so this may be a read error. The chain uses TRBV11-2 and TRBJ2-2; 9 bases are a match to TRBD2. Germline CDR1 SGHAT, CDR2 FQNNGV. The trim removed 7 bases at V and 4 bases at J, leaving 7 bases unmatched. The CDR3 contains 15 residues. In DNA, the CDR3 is TGTGCCAGCAACCCACAGCGGGGGGCCACCGGGGAGCTGTTTTTT. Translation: CASNPQRGATGELFF.

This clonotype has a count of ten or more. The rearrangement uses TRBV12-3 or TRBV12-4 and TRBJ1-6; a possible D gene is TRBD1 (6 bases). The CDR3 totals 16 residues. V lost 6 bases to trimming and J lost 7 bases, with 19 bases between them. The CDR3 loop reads CASSPGLRGTNSPLHF. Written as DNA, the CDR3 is TGTGCCAGCAGCCCGGGTCTCAGGGGTACCAATTCACCCCTCCACTTT.

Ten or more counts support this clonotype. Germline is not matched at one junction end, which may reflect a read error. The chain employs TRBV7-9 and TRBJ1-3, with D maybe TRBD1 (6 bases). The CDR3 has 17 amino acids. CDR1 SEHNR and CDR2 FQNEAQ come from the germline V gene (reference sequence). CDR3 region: CASSLSGGHASGNPIYF. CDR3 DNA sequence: TGTGCCAGCAGCTTATCGGGGGGCCACGCTTCTGGAAACCCCATATATTTT.

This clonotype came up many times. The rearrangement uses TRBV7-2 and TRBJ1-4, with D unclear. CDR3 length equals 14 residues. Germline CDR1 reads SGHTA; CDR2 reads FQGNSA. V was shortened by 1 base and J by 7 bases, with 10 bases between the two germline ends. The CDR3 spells CASSLGGTGEKLFF. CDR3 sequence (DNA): TGTGCCAGCAGCTTAGGGGGAACCGGTGAAAAACTGTTTTTT.

CDR3 sequence: CASSPGRELLHF. CDR3 nucleotide sequence: TGTGCCAGCAGTCCCGGACGAGAACTCCTCCACTTT. The rearrangement uses TRBV4-2 and TRBJ1-6; D remains ambiguous. V lost 6 bases to trimming and J lost 15 bases, with 15 bases between them. The CDR3 contains 12 residues. CDR1 is LGHNA, CDR2 YNFKEQ, per germline.

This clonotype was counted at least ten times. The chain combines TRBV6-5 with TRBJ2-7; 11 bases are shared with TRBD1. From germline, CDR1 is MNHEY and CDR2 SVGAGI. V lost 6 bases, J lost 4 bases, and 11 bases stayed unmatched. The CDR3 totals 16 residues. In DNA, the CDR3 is TGTGCCAGCAGAAGGACAGGGGGCTCCTCGGGTTACGAGCAGTACTTC. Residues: CASRRTGGSSGYEQYF.

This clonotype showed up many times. This CDR3 reads CASSLPGNEQFF. In DNA form, the CDR3 reads TGTGCCAGCAGTTTGCCGGGAAATGAGCAGTTCTTC. The V and J genes are TRBV28 and TRBJ2-1, with TRBD2 as a possible D gene (5 bases). The CDR3 consists of 12 residues. The germline CDR1 and CDR2 sequences are MDHEN and SYDVKM. Trimming removed 3 bases at V and 7 bases at J, with 7 bases between.

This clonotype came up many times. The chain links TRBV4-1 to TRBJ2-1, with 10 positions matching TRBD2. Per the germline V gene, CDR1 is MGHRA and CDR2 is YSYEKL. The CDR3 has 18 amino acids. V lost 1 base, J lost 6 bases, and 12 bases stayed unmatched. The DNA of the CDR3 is TGCGCCAGCAGCCAAGGAATCCGAGGGCTAGCGGGAGTCAATGAGCAGTTCTTC. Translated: CASSQGIRGLAGVNEQFF.

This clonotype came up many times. The CDR3 bases are TGTGCCAGCAGCCCGGGACTAGCGGGGGGCTTTCAAGAGACCCAGTACTTC. Amino acid sequence: CASSPGLAGGFQETQYF. V is TRBV7-9 and J is TRBJ2-5; 15 bases agree with TRBD2. CDR1 and CDR2 from the germline V gene are SEHNR and FQNEAQ (reference sequence). V shed 5 bases and J 2 bases; nucleotides not matched to a gene: 6. This CDR3 comprises 17 residues.

CDR3 nucleotide sequence: TGTGCCAGCAGCCATCCATCGGGGACAGGGGCCAACGTCCTGACTTTC. It codes for CASSHPSGTGANVLTF. The genes are TRBV7-9 and TRBJ2-6, with D maybe TRBD1 (6 bases). The CDR3 runs to 16 residues. Trimming removed 5 bases from V and 4 bases from J, with 15 bases in between. Germline assignment: CDR1 SEHNR and CDR2 FQNEAQ (reference sequence).

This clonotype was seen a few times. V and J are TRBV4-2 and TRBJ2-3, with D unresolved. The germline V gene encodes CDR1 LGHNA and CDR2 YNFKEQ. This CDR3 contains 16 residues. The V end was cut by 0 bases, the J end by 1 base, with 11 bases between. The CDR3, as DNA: TGTGCCAGCAGCCAAGAGAGTAGCCCCCGCACAGATACGCAGTATTTT. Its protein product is CASSQESSPRTDTQYF.

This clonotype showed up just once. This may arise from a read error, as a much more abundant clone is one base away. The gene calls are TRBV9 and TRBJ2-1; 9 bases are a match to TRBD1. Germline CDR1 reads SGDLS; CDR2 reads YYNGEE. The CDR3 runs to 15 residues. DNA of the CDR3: TGTGCCAGCAGCGTGACAGGGGGACCAGACAATGAGCGGTTCTTC. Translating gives CASSVTGGPDNERFF.